Listed below are T cell receptor beta chains from one sample, sequenced in a study of breast tumors, draining lymph nodes, adjacent tissues. Using its own MiXCR run on the multiplex PCR reads, TCRdb lists one record per CDR3 protein. The repertoire holds approximately 45,000 distinct CDR3 sequences, with roughly 23% as singletons. The sequencing input was breast tumor tissue. The receptors originated from a female donor with breast cancer. Some clones in this sample may be carry-over from other donors' samples. Each CDR3 is given with its conserved first and last residue. D genes are given only for firm matches. Expanded clones get a size class; other rows say once, few or many, or leave the size out.

>many|TRBJ1-2|TRBD1|TRBV5-5
TGTGCCAGCAGCTTGGCGGCAGGGGGAAACAGAGGCTACACCTTC
CASSLAAGGNRGYTF
>few|TRBJ2-3|TRBD2|TRBV12-3/TRBV12-4
TGTGCCAGCACCTCTAGCGGGGGGGTCAGTACGCAGTATTTT
CASTSSGGVSTQYF
>many|TRBJ2-3|TRBD2|TRBV5-1
TGCGCCAGCAGCCCCGGGGGGGCCGGAGATACGCAGTATTTT
CASSPGGAGDTQYF
>few|TRBJ2-3|-|TRBV6-5
TGTGCCAGCAGTTACACCTGGAGGGGGCGCACAGATACGCAGTATTTT
CASSYTWRGRTDTQYF
>many|TRBJ1-2|TRBD1|TRBV2
TGTGCCAGCCGCACCCAGCAGGGGGCTGGTGGCTACACCTTC
CASRTQQGAGGYTF
>many|TRBJ2-1|TRBD2|TRBV15
TGTGCCACCAGCAGAGATCTGGCGGGAGCGTCGAATGAGCAGTTCTTC
CATSRDLAGASNEQFF
>-|TRBJ2-7|-|TRBV29-1
TGCAGCGTCATTGTATTAGGACGTGCCTACGAGCAGTACTTC
CSVIVLGRAYEQYF
>many|TRBJ1-6|TRBD1|TRBV4-2
TGTGCCAGCAGCCGAAGTTCAGGGGGTGTGGTTGCACCCCTCCACTTT
CASSRSSGGVVAPLHF
>many|TRBJ2-3|TRBD2|TRBV5-1
TGCGCCAGCAGCTTTATCGGGGGGACCACAGATACGCAGTATTTT
CASSFIGGTTDTQYF
>-|TRBJ2-3|TRBD1|TRBV9
TGTGCCAGCAACTCGACAGGGGGAAAGGATACGCAGTATTTT
CASNSTGGKDTQYF
>few|TRBJ2-3|TRBD1|TRBV6-2/TRBV6-3
TGTGCCAGCACCATGGGACAGGCAATCACAGATACGCAGTATTTT
CASTMGQAITDTQYF
>many|TRBJ2-1|TRBD2|TRBV10-1
TGCGCCAGCAGTGAGTCGGGGGGGGCCTACAATGAGCAGTTCTTC
CASSESGGAYNEQFF
>many|TRBJ2-2|TRBD2|TRBV5-1
TGCGCCAGCAGGTTGGGGACTAGCGGAAACACCGGGGAGCTGTTTTTT
CASRLGTSGNTGELFF
>-|TRBJ2-5|-|TRBV2
TGTGCCGTCGAGGAGGGTTGTGCCCAAGAGACCCAGTACTTC
CAVEEGCAQETQYF
>-|TRBJ2-1|TRBD2|TRBV20-1
TGCAGTGCCCCCGGGGGGGGCAATGAGCAGTTCTTC
CSAPGGGNEQFF
>few|TRBJ2-7|-|TRBV4-1
TGCGCCAGCAGCCACGGGCTACTCTCCTACGAGCAGTACTTC
CASSHGLLSYEQYF
>many|TRBJ2-7|-|TRBV19
TGTGCCAGTAGTATCGGGAACTCGTACGAGCAGTACTTC
CASSIGNSYEQYF
>-|TRBJ2-2|TRBD2|TRBV25-1
TGTGCCAGCAGTGTGACGGGAGGAACAAACACCGGGGAGCTGTTTTTT
CASSVTGGTNTGELFF
>many|TRBJ2-5|-|TRBV10-3
TGTGCCATCAGTAGCATCCCCCAAGAGACCCAGTACTTC
CAISSIPQETQYF
>many|TRBJ2-5|-|TRBV27
TGTGCCAGCAGTTCCTTCGAAGGGGAGACCCAGTACTTC
CASSSFEGETQYF
>many|TRBJ2-7|-|TRBV4-1
TGCGCCAGCAGCCAAGAGGTAGATGCCCGTACCTACGAGCAGTACTTC
CASSQEVDARTYEQYF
>many|TRBJ2-7|-|TRBV10-2
TGCGCCAGCAGTGACCCTCTCGAGCAGTACTTC
CASSDPLEQYF
>many|TRBJ2-1|-|TRBV27
TGTGCCAGCAGTGCAACAGGGTGGGGGTTCTACAATGAGCAGTTCTTC
CASSATGWGFYNEQFF
>-|TRBJ1-3|-|TRBV2
TGTGCCAGCAGTGGACAGATAGGAAACACCATATATTTT
CASSGQIGNTIYF
>many|TRBJ2-5|-|TRBV7-9
TGTGCCAGCAGCATCCGGGACGGGAACCAAGAGACCCAGTACTTC
CASSIRDGNQETQYF
>many|TRBJ2-3|-|TRBV7-3
TGTGCCAGCAGCTTAGGGAATCCCACAGATACGCAGTATTTT
CASSLGNPTDTQYF
>few|TRBJ2-5|TRBD2|TRBV20-1
TGCAGTGACAGGAAAAAAGCGGGAGCAGAGACCCAGTACTTC
CSDRKKAGAETQYF
>many|TRBJ1-5|-|TRBV20-1
TGCAGTGCTAGCTTAAAGGGCCCCGTCATCAATCAGCCCCAGCATTTT
CSASLKGPVINQPQHF
>many|TRBJ1-2|-|TRBV16
TGTGCCAGCAGCCAAGGTTTTAGTAACTATGGCTACACCTTC
CASSQGFSNYGYTF